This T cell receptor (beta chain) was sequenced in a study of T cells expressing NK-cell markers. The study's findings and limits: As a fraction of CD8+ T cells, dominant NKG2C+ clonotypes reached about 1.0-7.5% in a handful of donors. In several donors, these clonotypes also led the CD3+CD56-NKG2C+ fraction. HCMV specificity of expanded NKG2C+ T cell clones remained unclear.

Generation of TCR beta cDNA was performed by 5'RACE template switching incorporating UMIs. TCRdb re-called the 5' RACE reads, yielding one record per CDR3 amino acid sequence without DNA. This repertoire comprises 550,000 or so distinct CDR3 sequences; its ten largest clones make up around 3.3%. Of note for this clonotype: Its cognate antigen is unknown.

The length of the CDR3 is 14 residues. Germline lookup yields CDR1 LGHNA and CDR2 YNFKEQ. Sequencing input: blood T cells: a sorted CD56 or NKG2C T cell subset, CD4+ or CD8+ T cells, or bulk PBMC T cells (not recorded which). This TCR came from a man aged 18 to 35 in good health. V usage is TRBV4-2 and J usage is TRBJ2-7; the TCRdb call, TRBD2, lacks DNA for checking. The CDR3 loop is CASSQGTSAYEQYF.